Given below is one TCR beta chain in context. Its specificity is unknown. This record belongs to a study of STAT5B mutations in CD4+ large granular lymphocyte leukemia. Looking at the study overall: Among healthy controls, a particular HLA allele went with more CDR3 'QG' motifs.

The V and J ends lost 6 bases and 6 bases respectively, with 15 bases between them. Germline V CDR1 and CDR2: ENHRY, SYGVKD. CDR3 length: 14 residues. Findings and caveats of the study: Data were not HLA-matched across samples.

Clones were read by immunoSEQ multiplex PCR, and TCRdb kept only the in-frame ones, dropping some. The table has 25,000 to 35,000 clones, roughly nine tenths seen once; the top ten hold about 0.41%. The sequenced sample consisted of CD4+ T cells from blood buffy coats. This clonotype originated in a human donor in good health. The V call is TRBV10-3, the J call TRBJ2-1, with a tentative D call TRBD1 (7 bases). The CDR3 is CAIRDGGGSNEQFF. The CDR3 DNA reads as TGTGCCATCAGGGACGGAGGGGGCTCCAATGAGCAGTTCTTC.